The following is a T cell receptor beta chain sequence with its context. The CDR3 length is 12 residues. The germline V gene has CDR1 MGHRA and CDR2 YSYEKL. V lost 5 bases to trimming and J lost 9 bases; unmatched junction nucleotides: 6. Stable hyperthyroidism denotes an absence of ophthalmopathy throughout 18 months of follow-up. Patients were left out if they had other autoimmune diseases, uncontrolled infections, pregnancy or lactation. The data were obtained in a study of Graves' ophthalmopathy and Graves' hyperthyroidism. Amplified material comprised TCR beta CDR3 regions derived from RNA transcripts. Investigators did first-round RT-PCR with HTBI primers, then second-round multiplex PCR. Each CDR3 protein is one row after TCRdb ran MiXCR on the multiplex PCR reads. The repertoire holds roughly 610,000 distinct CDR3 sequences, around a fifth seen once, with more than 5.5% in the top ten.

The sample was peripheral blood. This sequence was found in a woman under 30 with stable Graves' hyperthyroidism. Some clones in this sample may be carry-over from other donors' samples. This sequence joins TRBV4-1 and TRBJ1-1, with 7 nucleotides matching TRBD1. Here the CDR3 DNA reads TGCGCCAGCAGCTTCCAGACAGGGAAAGCTTTCTTT. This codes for CASSFQTGKAFF.